The T cell receptor beta chain described here comes from a study of blood T cell repertoires in COVID-19. The overall study: In each case, the material was cDNA or gDNA derived from T cells, B-cell-depleted T cells, or PBMCs.

Germline V gene sequence: CDR1 LGHDT, CDR2 YNNKEL (reference sequence). V lost 4 bases and J lost 2; bases outside the gene matches: 6. The CDR3 spans 15 residues. As processed by the authors: The authors estimated nucleated cell counts from reference gene primer amplification. Clones were sequenced by immunoSEQ multiplex PCR, and TCRdb holds only the in-frame ones, with some missing. The D gene and trimming were derived from the DNA, and the V and J assignments and clone size from that table. The sample records fewer than 150,000 clones, roughly 81% being singletons. This clonotype originated in a man aged 35 to 55 with acute or convalescent COVID-19. Material for sequencing was peripheral blood. The chain employs TRBV3-1 (or the pseudogene TRBV3-2) and TRBJ2-3, with 7 bases fitting TRBD2. The CDR3 nucleotides are TGTGCCAGCAGCCCATTGGGGGGGGTCACAGATACGCAGTATTTT. Protein: CASSPLGGVTDTQYF.